This T cell receptor (beta chain) derives from a study of CD8+CD57+ T cells in acquired aplastic anemia. Across the whole study: The study obtained an average of about 3.4 ug of DNA from sorted CD4+ and CD8+ cells.

The V gene's germline CDR1 is SSHAT and CDR2 FNYEAQ (reference sequence). The CDR3 runs 11 residues. Genomic DNA provided the template from which TCR beta VDJ and CDR3 profiles were obtained. TCRdb re-analysed the reads in MiXCR, keeping a single row per CDR3 protein. The top ten clones hold more than 2.5% of a sample with some 120,000 distinct CDR3 sequences, approximately 40% of them seen once. By flow cytometry, patients selected for sequencing had shown an expansion of CD8+CD57+ cells. Worth noting for this clonotype: An end of the junction does not agree with germline; a read error may underlie this.

The sequence derives from a human donor with aplastic anemia. The chain combines TRBV7-7 with TRBJ2-7; D not resolved. The sequenced sample consisted of sorted CD4+, CD8+, or CD8+CD57+ T cells (not recorded which) from PBMCs. The CDR3: CASSLRCEQYF. The CDR3 nucleotides are TGTGCTAGCAGCTTAAGGTGCGAGCAGTACTTC.